The 26 T cell receptor beta chains below were found in one sample sequenced in a study of breast tumors, draining lymph nodes, adjacent tissues. Breast cancer patients provided tissue from their axillary draining lymph nodes. TCRdb analysed the multiplex PCR reads with MiXCR anew, one entry per CDR3 protein. Of 200,000 or so distinct CDR3 sequences in the sample, about 32% were seen once. Sequences were obtained from axillary lymph node tissue. The receptors were sampled from a female donor with breast cancer. Some clones in this sample may be carry-over from other donors' samples.

Concerning this clonotype: Given the absence of the conserved phenylalanine or tryptophan at the CDR3 end, a read error is likely. V and J are TRBV2 and TRBJ2-5, with TRBD2 as a possible D gene (5 bases). The germline V gene has CDR1 SNHLY and CDR2 FYNNEI. Trimming left V 11 bases short and J 7 bases short, with 20 bases between. The CDR3 has 13 amino acids. The CDR3 is CACKPLGVGTQYS. As DNA, the CDR3 is TGTGCCTGCAAACCCCTCGGGGTGGGGACCCAGTACTCC.

This clonotype was seen ten or more times. This sequence joins TRBV5-6 and TRBJ2-5; 10 bases agree with TRBD2. The CDR3 consists of 16 residues. Per germline, CDR1 SGHDT and CDR2 YYEEEE. The V gene end was trimmed by 1 base and the J gene end by 4 bases; junction bases not matched to a gene: 7. CDR3 DNA sequence: TGTGCCAGCAGCTTGCTAGCGGGAGTGGATGTAGAGACCCAGTACTTC. This sequence encodes CASSLLAGVDVETQYF.

This clonotype was seen ten or more times. The chain joins TRBV5-1 to TRBJ2-7, with 11 bases fitting TRBD2. CDR3 length equals 16 residues. The germline V gene encodes CDR1 SGHRS and CDR2 YFSETQ. J was trimmed by 3 bases and V by 0 bases; bases with no gene match: 5. CDR3 sequence reads: CASSLGLAGGNYEQYF. In DNA form, the CDR3 reads TGCGCCAGCAGCTTGGGGCTAGCGGGGGGAAACTACGAGCAGTACTTC.

Concerning this clonotype: A much bigger clone sits one base away, suggesting this may be a read error. The chain uses TRBV12-3 or TRBV12-4 and TRBJ2-7; D not resolved. Between the trimmed V and J ends, which lost 4 bases and 2 bases, there was a span of 3 bases. CDR3 size: 11 residues. This CDR3 is CASSCTYEQYF. CDR3 DNA: TGTGCCAGCAGTTGCACCTACGAGCAGTACTTC.

Turning to this clonotype: A single base separates this from a much larger clone, so it may be a read error. This chain uses TRBV11-2 with TRBJ2-7, with D possibly matching TRBD1 (5 bases). The germline V and J ends were trimmed by 7 bases and 2 bases, with 15 bases remaining between them. Germline CDR1 SGHAT, CDR2 FQNNGV. The CDR3 contains 14 residues. The CDR3, as DNA: TGTGCCAGCAACGCTGGACAAGGCCCCTACGAGCAGTACTTC. Amino acids: CASNAGQGPYEQYF.

V usage is TRBV19 and J usage is TRBJ1-4; 9 nucleotides line up with TRBD1. CDR3 length equals 17 residues. V dropped 5 bases and J dropped 3; count of bases not matched to a gene: 10. The germline gives CDR1 LNHDA, CDR2 SQIVND (reference sequence). The CDR3 DNA reads as TGTGCCAGTAGTTTCCCGAGGGGACAGGGTTCTAATGAAAAACTGTTTTTT. Translated, it gives CASSFPRGQGSNEKLFF.

Many counts were recorded for this clonotype. The gene calls are TRBV11-3 and TRBJ2-1, with 11 bases aligning to TRBD2. V trimming: 2 bases; J trimming: 6 bases; junction bases outside the gene matches: 3. This CDR3 is 15 amino acids long. Germline CDR1 is SGHNT and CDR2 is YENEEA. CDR3 sequence (DNA): TGTGCCAGCAGCTTAAGTAGCGGGAGGGGCAATGAGCAGTTCTTC. Encoded protein: CASSLSSGRGNEQFF.

This clonotype was detected ten times or more. The chain employs TRBV24-1 and TRBJ2-1; TRBD2 matches at 14 bases. Germline CDR1 is KGHDR and CDR2 is SFDVKD. The V segment lost 7 bases and the J segment 8 bases; nucleotides outside the gene matches: 0. This CDR3 region has 13 residues. CDR3: CATRTSGRDEQFF. The CDR3, as DNA: TGTGCCACCAGGACTAGCGGGAGGGATGAGCAGTTCTTC.

As for this clonotype: A clone one base away is much larger, so this may be a read error. The V call is TRBV18, the J call TRBJ2-5; no clear D gene. The CDR3 runs 12 residues. Germline CDR1 and CDR2: KGHSH and LQKENI. CDR3 coding DNA: TGTGCCGGCTCACCATGGCAAGAGACCCAGTACTTC. This codes for CAGSPWQETQYF.

This clonotype was observed a few times. One junction end disagrees with the germline gene, perhaps due to a read error. The chain uses TRBV7-8 and TRBJ2-5; maybe TRBD2 (5 bases). This CDR3 region has 15 residues. Germline CDR1 SGHVS, CDR2 FQNEAQ. The CDR3 sequence is CASSLGFTEEETQHF. CDR3 DNA: TGTGCCAGCAGCTTAGGGTTCACCGAGGAGGAGACCCAGCACTTC. The variable domain in full, with the rest retrieved from reference TRBV7-8 and TRBJ2-5, is GAGVSQSPRYKVAKRGQDVALRCDPISGHVSLFWYQQALGQGPEFLTYFQNEAQLDKSGLPSDRFFAERPEGSVSTLKIQRTQQEDSAVYLCASSLGFTEEETQHFGPGTRLLVL.

V usage is TRBV18 and J usage is TRBJ1-4; D possibly corresponds to TRBD1 (5 bases). This CDR3 has 15 amino acids. The germline gives CDR1 KGHSH, CDR2 LQKENI. The V and J ends lost 0 bases and 7 bases respectively, with 12 bases between them. This chain's CDR3 is CASSPPGARGEKLFF. DNA for the CDR3: TGTGCCAGCTCACCACCCGGGGCCCGGGGTGAAAAACTGTTTTTT.

Many counts were recorded for this clonotype. The chain employs TRBV30 and TRBJ2-7; 7 bases are shared with TRBD2. This CDR3 has 13 amino acids. Trimming removed 3 bases from V and 5 bases from J; junction bases left unmatched: 7. Germline V gives CDR1 GTSNPN, CDR2 SVGIG (reference sequence). CDR3 DNA sequence: TGTGCCTGGAGCCCATCGCGGGAGCACGAGCAGTACTTC. Its translation is CAWSPSREHEQYF. The full variable domain, rest sourced from reference TRBV30 and TRBJ2-7, is SQTIHQWPATLVQPVGSPLSLECTVEGTSNPNLYWYRQAAGRGLQLLFYSVGIGQISSEVPQNLSASRPQDRQFILSSKKLLLSDSGFYLCAWSPSREHEQYFGPGTRLTVT.

The chain uses TRBV4-2 and TRBJ1-4; 10 bases line up with TRBD1. The CDR3 contains 15 residues. Losses at the gene ends were 1 base for V and 5 bases for J; bases not matched to a gene: 1. CDR1 and CDR2 from the germline V gene are LGHNA and YNFKEQ. CDR3 DNA sequence: TGTGCCAGCAGCCAAGTGGGACAGGGGAATGAAAAACTGTTTTTT. It specifies CASSQVGQGNEKLFF.

Remarks on this clonotype: This sequence may be a read error, since a much larger clone differs from it by one base. J is TRBJ2-4 and V is TRBV7-2, with 7 bases matching TRBD2. The germline gives CDR1 SGHTA, CDR2 FQGNSA. The junction had 7 bases not matched to a gene; V was cut back by 5 bases and J by 6 bases. The CDR3 sequence is 14 residues long. The CDR3 region is CTSSGGSGINIQYF. The CDR3 DNA follows: TGTACCAGCAGCGGGGGAAGCGGGATAAACATTCAGTACTTC. Full variable domain (rest looked up from reference TRBV7-2 and TRBJ2-4): GAGVSQSPSNKVTEKGKDVELRCDPISGHTALYWYRQSLGQGLEFLIYFQGNSAPDKSGLPSDRFSAERTGGSVSTLTIQRTQQEDSAVYLCTSSGGSGINIQYFGAGTRLSVL.

This clonotype has only a few counts. A single base separates this from a much larger clone, so it may be a read error. The genes are TRBV11-2 and TRBJ2-6, with D unresolved. The CDR3 is 16 residues long. Trimming shortened V by 4 bases and J by 4 bases, and 14 bases separated the two germline ends. CDR1 SGHAT and CDR2 FQNNGV come from the germline V gene. CDR3 in DNA: TGTGCCAGCAGCTCCCTAGAGAAAGCGGGGGCCAACGTCCTGACTTTC. Its translation is CASSSLEKAGANVLTF.

The J gene is TRBJ2-3, the V gene TRBV10-3, with D possibly being TRBD2 (5 bases). The length of the CDR3 is 15 residues. Germline V CDR1 and CDR2: ENHRY, SYGVKD. Trimming shortened V by 2 bases and J by 0 bases, and 9 bases separated the two germline ends. CDR3 sequence (DNA): TGTGCCATCAGTGAGGGACTTCCTAGCACAGATACGCAGTATTTT. Translating it yields CAISEGLPSTDTQYF.

This clonotype was observed at least ten times. CDR3 region: CAISVGQGEETQYF. As DNA, the CDR3 is TGTGCCATCAGTGTTGGGCAGGGCGAAGAGACCCAGTACTTC. V is TRBV10-3 and J is TRBJ2-5; D might be TRBD1 (5 bases). This CDR3 has 14 amino acids. V lost 4 bases and J lost 3, with 12 bases in between. Looked up from germline, CDR1 is ENHRY and CDR2 is SYGVKD.

The genes are TRBV20-1 and TRBJ2-5, with D possibly matching TRBD2 (6 bases). Trimming stripped 0 bases from V and 6 bases from J, with 14 bases between. The germline gives CDR1 DFQATT, CDR2 SNEGSKA (reference sequence). The CDR3 loop spans 14 amino acids. Written as DNA, the CDR3 is TGCAGTGCTAGAGATGTGCGGGGTCAGCAGACCCAGTACTTC. This codes for CSARDVRGQQTQYF.

This clonotype was recorded a few times. This clone may be a read error of a much larger clone one base away. No conserved phenylalanine or tryptophan is present at the end of the CDR3, so a read error is the likely explanation. The chain couples TRBV19 to TRBJ2-1, with D perhaps assigned TRBD1 or TRBD2 (6 bases each). The CDR3 runs 16 residues. The V end lost 2 bases, the J end lost 0 bases, and 11 bases lay between the germline ends. Germline CDR1 and CDR2: LNHDA and SQIVND (reference sequence). CDR3 sequence: CASSIRGRSSYNEQFS. The CDR3 DNA reads as TGTGCCAGTAGTATAAGGGGGAGGTCCTCCTACAATGAGCAGTTCTCC.

This clonotype showed up many times. This rearrangement joins TRBV5-8 to TRBJ2-5; D is perhaps TRBD2 (5 bases). V was shortened by 1 base and J by 5 bases, with 15 bases between the two germline ends. CDR3 length: 15 amino acids. Germline V gene sequence: CDR1 SGHTS, CDR2 YDEGEE. CDR3 loop: CASSLWFTGVETQYF. As DNA, the CDR3 is TGTGCCAGCAGCTTGTGGTTTACCGGGGTGGAGACCCAGTACTTC. Looking up the rest from reference TRBV5-8 and TRBJ2-5 gives the full variable domain: EAGVTQSPTHLIKTRGQQATLRCSPISGHTSVYWYQQALGLGLQFLLWYDEGEERNRGNFPPRFSGRQFPNYSSELNVNALELEDSALYLCASSLWFTGVETQYFGPGTRLLVL.

The V and J genes are TRBV19 and TRBJ2-3; 10 bases match TRBD1. The CDR3 extends over 17 amino acids. Unmatched junction bases numbered 8, after V lost 3 bases and J lost 2 bases. The germline V gene has CDR1 LNHDA and CDR2 SQIVND (reference sequence). CDR3: CASSMSGQGIYTDTQYF. In DNA form, the CDR3 reads TGTGCCAGTAGTATGTCGGGACAGGGGATATACACAGATACGCAGTATTTT. Variable domain in full (rest from reference TRBV19 and TRBJ2-3): DGGITQSPKYLFRKEGQNVTLSCEQNLNHDAMYWYRQDPGQGLRLIYYSQIVNDFQKGDIAEGYSVSREKKESFPLTVTSAQKNPTAFYLCASSMSGQGIYTDTQYFGPGTRLTVL.

As to this clonotype: This may be a read error: a much more frequent sequence differs by one nucleotide. The chain employs TRBV6-2 or TRBV6-3 and TRBJ2-5; 13 bases agree with TRBD2. The CDR3 spans 17 residues. V trimming: 5 bases; J trimming: 0 bases; junction bases outside the gene matches: 6. Germline V gene sequence: CDR1 MNHEY, CDR2 SVGEGT. The CDR3 sequence: CASSHGGLAGYQETQYF. The CDR3 DNA sequence: TGTGCCAGCAGTCACGGGGGACTAGCGGGGTACCAAGAGACCCAGTACTTC.

A note on this clonotype: This may be a read error: a much more frequent sequence differs by one nucleotide. The CDR3 region has the DNA TGTGCCGGCAGTGAAGCGGGTTTAAGGACAGGGGGCTATCAGCAGTACTTC. Translated, it gives CAGSEAGLRTGGYQQYF. V is TRBV6-1 and J is TRBJ2-7; 11 bases map to TRBD1. Germline V gene lookup returns CDR1 MNHNS and CDR2 SASEGT. The CDR3 totals 17 residues.

The table lists this clonotype with many counts. This chain joins TRBV20-1 and TRBJ2-5; 11 positions match TRBD2. Germline CDR1 reads DFQATT; CDR2 reads SNEGSKA (reference sequence). Unmatched junction bases numbered 13, after V lost 8 bases and J lost 5 bases. The CDR3 runs to 15 residues. The CDR3 loop reads CSSRELAGDLETQYF. CDR3 sequence (DNA): TGCAGTTCGAGGGAACTAGCGGGAGATCTGGAGACCCAGTACTTC.

This clonotype was detected once. The chain joins TRBV5-1 to TRBJ2-5; 12 bases are shared with TRBD2. CDR3 length equals 18 residues. Trimming removed 2 bases from V and 4 bases from J; junction bases left unmatched: 12. Per germline, CDR1 SGHRS and CDR2 YFSETQ. This CDR3 reads CASSFGGLAGGPGETQYF. For the CDR3, the DNA is TGCGCCAGCAGCTTCGGAGGGCTAGCGGGAGGGCCGGGAGAGACCCAGTACTTC. Full variable domain (missing parts from reference TRBV5-1 and TRBJ2-5): KAGVTQTPRYLIKTRGQQVTLSCSPISGHRSVSWYQQTPGQGLQFLFEYFSETQRNKGNFPGRFSGRQFSNSRSEMNVSTLELGDSALYLCASSFGGLAGGPGETQYFGPGTRLLVL.

The chain combines TRBV20-1 with TRBJ2-5; 7 nucleotides line up with TRBD2. The CDR3 consists of 16 residues. The V segment lost 0 bases and the J segment 5 bases; nucleotides outside the gene matches: 12. The germline gives CDR1 DFQATT, CDR2 SNEGSKA (reference sequence). DNA for the CDR3: TGCAGTGCTAGAGAATTAAAGACTAGCATCCGGGAGACCCAGTACTTC. Its protein product is CSARELKTSIRETQYF.